This entry lists 22 T cell receptor beta chains sequenced from one sample in a study of T cell changes during pregnancy in multiple sclerosis. Only in-frame clones appear in the TCRdb table, and some are missing; sequencing was by immunoSEQ multiplex PCR. The sample has approximately 83,000 clones, around 92% seen once. Sample: peripheral blood, taken in the third trimester of pregnancy. All receptors derive from a female donor with multiple sclerosis, enrolled in a pregnancy study.

The J gene is TRBJ2-7, the V gene TRBV30; D is undetermined. The CDR3 is 12 residues long. V lost 1 base to trimming and J lost 3 bases, with 7 bases between them. CDR1 and CDR2 from the germline V gene are GTSNPN and SVGIG (reference sequence). The CDR3 DNA is TGTGCCTGGAGTGCTTCACTCTACGAGCAGTACTTC. Protein sequence: CAWSASLYEQYF.

The chain recombines TRBV7-2 with TRBJ2-5, with 7 bases fitting TRBD1. With V trimmed by 5 bases and J by 6 bases, 6 bases remained unmatched. Germline V lookup: CDR1 SGHTA, CDR2 FQGNSA. The CDR3 contains 13 residues. CDR3 in amino acids: CASSATGRKTQYF. Here the CDR3 DNA reads TGTGCCAGCAGCGCGACAGGGCGGAAGACCCAGTACTTC. Filled out from reference TRBV7-2 and TRBJ2-5, the complete variable domain reads GAGVSQSPSNKVTEKGKDVELRCDPISGHTALYWYRQSLGQGLEFLIYFQGNSAPDKSGLPSDRFSAERTGGSVSTLTIQRTQQEDSAVYLCASSATGRKTQYFGPGTRLLVL.

The J gene is TRBJ2-1, the V gene TRBV4-2, with 11 bases lining up with TRBD2. Germline assignment: CDR1 LGHNA and CDR2 YNFKEQ. CDR3 length equals 17 residues. The J segment lost 5 bases and the V segment lost 3 bases, leaving 9 bases of the junction unmatched. In nucleotides, the CDR3 is TGTGCCAGCAGCCATGGGCCCGGACTAGCGGGCCACAATGAGCAGTTCTTC. Residues: CASSHGPGLAGHNEQFF.

This chain links TRBV7-8 with TRBJ2-3; D is possibly TRBD2 (5 bases). The CDR3 runs 13 residues. The germline CDR1 and CDR2 sequences are SGHVS and FQNEAQ. V lost 6 bases and J lost 2, with 9 bases in between. The CDR3 bases are TGTGCCAGCAGGACTACCCCCACAGATACGCAGTATTTT. Protein sequence: CASRTTPTDTQYF.

The gene calls are TRBV7-2 and TRBJ2-5, with TRBD2 matching 11 bases. The CDR3 runs to 19 residues. The J segment lost 7 bases and the V segment lost 5 bases, leaving 21 bases of the junction unmatched. CDR1 and CDR2 (germline): SGHTA, FQGNSA. CDR3 protein: CASSQQIGVAGGPSGTQYF. The CDR3, as DNA: TGTGCCAGCAGCCAACAAATCGGGGTAGCGGGAGGGCCCTCGGGGACCCAGTACTTC. Filled out from reference TRBV7-2 and TRBJ2-5, the complete variable domain reads GAGVSQSPSNKVTEKGKDVELRCDPISGHTALYWYRQSLGQGLEFLIYFQGNSAPDKSGLPSDRFSAERTGGSVSTLTIQRTQQEDSAVYLCASSQQIGVAGGPSGTQYFGPGTRLLVL.

This clone was found once. The chain is built from TRBV9 and TRBJ2-1, with a weak D call TRBD2 (6 bases). V was clipped by 0 bases and J by 9 bases, with 13 bases between them. The CDR3 has 14 amino acids. Germline V lookup: CDR1 SGDLS, CDR2 YYNGEE. The CDR3 bases are TGTGCCAGCAGCGTAGCGGGAGTACGGGGTGAGCAGTTCTTC. This sequence encodes CASSVAGVRGEQFF.

The genes are TRBV19 and TRBJ2-5; maybe TRBD2 (5 bases). CDR1 is LNHDA, CDR2 SQIVND, per germline (reference sequence). The CDR3 spans 14 residues. The V and J ends lost 5 bases and 2 bases respectively, with 12 bases between them. The CDR3 nucleotides read TGTGCCAGTAGTTCGAGCGGTCGGCAAGAGACCCAGTACTTC. The encoded protein is CASSSSGRQETQYF.

This clone was seen a few times. The rearrangement links TRBV14 to TRBJ1-2; 8 bases are a match to TRBD1. Trimming took 4 bases from V and 4 from J; bases not matched to a gene: 8. CDR3 length: 15 amino acids. Looked up from germline, CDR1 is SGHDN and CDR2 is FVKESK. The chain's CDR3 is CASSPGQGTFYGYTF. CDR3 sequence (DNA): TGTGCCAGCAGCCCAGGACAGGGTACGTTCTATGGCTACACCTTC.

The rearrangement joins TRBV28 to TRBJ2-1; possible D gene TRBD1, 6 bases. Trimming took off 9 bases at V and 6 bases at J, with 15 bases between the two ends. There are 13 residues in the CDR3. CDR1 is MDHEN and CDR2 is SYDVKM in the germline V gene. CDR3 bases: TGTGCCAGTCATCGCCAAGGGGGCAATGAGCAGTTCTTC. This translates into CASHRQGGNEQFF.

The chain uses TRBV6-4 and TRBJ2-2, with TRBD2 identical over 9 bases. CDR1 is MRHNA, CDR2 SNTAGT, per germline. The CDR3 runs 16 residues. Trimming took 8 bases from V and 3 from J; bases not matched to a gene: 10. The CDR3 loop reads CASGSGRGGDTGELFF. CDR3 coding DNA: TGTGCCAGCGGTAGCGGGAGAGGCGGCGACACCGGGGAGCTGTTTTTT.

The chain employs TRBV4-2 and TRBJ2-4; 8 bases fit TRBD2. There are 17 residues in the CDR3. Germline V lookup: CDR1 LGHNA, CDR2 YNFKEQ. V was clipped by 0 bases and J by 6 bases; unmatched bases: 10. CDR3 bases: TGTGCCAGCAGCCAAGACCCCCGGGGGGGGGCCGTAAACATTCAGTACTTC. Translated: CASSQDPRGGAVNIQYF.

The chain joins TRBV6-1 to TRBJ2-7; D remains ambiguous. This CDR3 comprises 14 residues. Germline-derived CDR1 and CDR2 are MNHNS and SASEGT. V dropped 2 bases and J dropped 0 bases, with 8 bases sitting between them. The CDR3 protein is CASSEPASSYEQYF. CDR3 nucleotides: TGTGCCAGCAGTGAACCGGCTAGCTCCTACGAGCAGTACTTC.

The V and J genes are TRBV27 and TRBJ2-3; D possibly corresponds to TRBD1 (6 bases). CDR1 and CDR2 from the germline V gene are MNHEY and SMNVEV (reference sequence). V lost 6 bases and J lost 3, with 19 bases in between. The length of the CDR3 is 16 residues. In DNA form, the CDR3 reads TGTGCCAGCAGCCTTGTGAGAGCGAGGGGGACAGATACGCAGTATTTT. The encoded protein is CASSLVRARGTDTQYF.

The V call is TRBV19, the J call TRBJ2-2; 7 bases fit TRBD2. V lost 5 bases and J lost 8; bases outside the gene matches: 8. CDR3 length: 14 amino acids. Germline CDR1 reads LNHDA; CDR2 reads SQIVND (reference sequence). CDR3 amino acids: CASSPRLAVGELFF. Here the CDR3 DNA reads TGTGCCAGTAGTCCTCGACTAGCTGTTGGGGAGCTGTTTTTT.

The chain uses TRBV15 and TRBJ2-7; D is perhaps TRBD2 (6 bases). V lost 4 bases to trimming and J lost 5 bases, with 9 bases between them. Germline V gene data show CDR1 as LNHNV and CDR2 as YYDKDF (reference sequence). The CDR3 extends over 12 amino acids. The CDR3 coding sequence is TGTGCCACCAGCAAGACTAGAAACGAGCAGTACTTC. Protein: CATSKTRNEQYF.

The chain carries TRBV18 and TRBJ2-3; 9 bases match TRBD1. Germline lookup yields CDR1 KGHSH and CDR2 LQKENI. CDR3 size: 14 residues. V lost 10 bases to trimming and J lost 4 bases; unmatched junction nucleotides: 9. The CDR3 loop is CATAGTGSSDTQYF. For the CDR3, the DNA is TGTGCCACCGCCGGGACAGGGTCGTCAGATACGCAGTATTTT.

This chain joins TRBV10-3 and TRBJ2-7, with 10 bases that match TRBD1. Losses at the gene ends were 4 bases for V and 6 bases for J; bases not matched to a gene: 6. Germline V CDR1 and CDR2: ENHRY, SYGVKD. The CDR3 length is 14 residues. The CDR3: CAISGDRGSGEQYF. The CDR3 nucleotides are TGTGCCATCAGTGGGGACAGGGGATCAGGCGAGCAGTACTTC.

The chain joins TRBV28 to TRBJ2-7, with 10 bases lining up with TRBD2. Germline assignment: CDR1 MDHEN and CDR2 SYDVKM. With 6 bases clipped from V and 6 bases from J, the junction kept 14 bases outside the gene matches. The CDR3 has 16 residues. CDR3 amino acids: CASRLPPLAGVGEQYF. CDR3 nucleotides: TGTGCCAGCAGACTCCCCCCCCTAGCGGGAGTGGGCGAGCAGTACTTC. Using reference TRBV28 and TRBJ2-7 for the parts outside the CDR3, the full variable domain is DVKVTQSSRYLVKRTGEKVFLECVQDMDHENMFWYRQDPGLGLRLIYFSYDVKMKEKGDIPEGYSVSREKKERFSLILESASTNQTSMYLCASRLPPLAGVGEQYFGPGTRLTVT.

This clone was detected once. The rearrangement uses TRBV28 and TRBJ1-5, with 7 bases matching TRBD1. This CDR3 is 18 amino acids long. V was clipped by 6 bases and J by 0 bases; unmatched bases: 14. The germline V gene encodes CDR1 MDHEN and CDR2 SYDVKM. This CDR3 reads CASSQYTLTGPSNQPQHF. For the CDR3, the DNA is TGTGCCAGCAGCCAATATACACTGACAGGGCCTAGCAATCAGCCCCAGCATTTT.

This chain joins TRBV30 and TRBJ2-5; maybe TRBD2 (6 bases). V was cut by 0 bases and J by 3 bases, with 14 bases left in between. The CDR3 has 15 residues. The germline gives CDR1 GTSNPN, CDR2 SVGIG (reference sequence). CDR3 protein: CAWSVSGPGEETQYF. CDR3 nucleotides: TGTGCCTGGAGTGTAAGTGGTCCGGGGGAAGAGACCCAGTACTTC.

The chain joins TRBV15 to TRBJ2-5; 8 nucleotides line up with TRBD1. Germline V lookup: CDR1 LNHNV, CDR2 YYDKDF (reference sequence). The V gene end was trimmed by 5 bases and the J gene end by 5 bases; junction bases not matched to a gene: 16. The CDR3 contains 17 residues. The CDR3 DNA reads as TGTGCCACCAGCGAGGGGCGGGGCAGGGGGCCGGCGGAGACCCAGTACTTC. Amino acids: CATSEGRGRGPAETQYF.

The chain employs TRBV19 and TRBJ1-5; D unresolved. The CDR3 has 13 residues. From germline, CDR1 is LNHDA and CDR2 SQIVND (reference sequence). Trimming took 7 bases from V and 7 from J, leaving 14 bases between them. Here the CDR3 DNA reads TGTGCCAGTAACCCAAGCGGAAACCAGCCCCAGCATTTT. This gives the protein CASNPSGNQPQHF.